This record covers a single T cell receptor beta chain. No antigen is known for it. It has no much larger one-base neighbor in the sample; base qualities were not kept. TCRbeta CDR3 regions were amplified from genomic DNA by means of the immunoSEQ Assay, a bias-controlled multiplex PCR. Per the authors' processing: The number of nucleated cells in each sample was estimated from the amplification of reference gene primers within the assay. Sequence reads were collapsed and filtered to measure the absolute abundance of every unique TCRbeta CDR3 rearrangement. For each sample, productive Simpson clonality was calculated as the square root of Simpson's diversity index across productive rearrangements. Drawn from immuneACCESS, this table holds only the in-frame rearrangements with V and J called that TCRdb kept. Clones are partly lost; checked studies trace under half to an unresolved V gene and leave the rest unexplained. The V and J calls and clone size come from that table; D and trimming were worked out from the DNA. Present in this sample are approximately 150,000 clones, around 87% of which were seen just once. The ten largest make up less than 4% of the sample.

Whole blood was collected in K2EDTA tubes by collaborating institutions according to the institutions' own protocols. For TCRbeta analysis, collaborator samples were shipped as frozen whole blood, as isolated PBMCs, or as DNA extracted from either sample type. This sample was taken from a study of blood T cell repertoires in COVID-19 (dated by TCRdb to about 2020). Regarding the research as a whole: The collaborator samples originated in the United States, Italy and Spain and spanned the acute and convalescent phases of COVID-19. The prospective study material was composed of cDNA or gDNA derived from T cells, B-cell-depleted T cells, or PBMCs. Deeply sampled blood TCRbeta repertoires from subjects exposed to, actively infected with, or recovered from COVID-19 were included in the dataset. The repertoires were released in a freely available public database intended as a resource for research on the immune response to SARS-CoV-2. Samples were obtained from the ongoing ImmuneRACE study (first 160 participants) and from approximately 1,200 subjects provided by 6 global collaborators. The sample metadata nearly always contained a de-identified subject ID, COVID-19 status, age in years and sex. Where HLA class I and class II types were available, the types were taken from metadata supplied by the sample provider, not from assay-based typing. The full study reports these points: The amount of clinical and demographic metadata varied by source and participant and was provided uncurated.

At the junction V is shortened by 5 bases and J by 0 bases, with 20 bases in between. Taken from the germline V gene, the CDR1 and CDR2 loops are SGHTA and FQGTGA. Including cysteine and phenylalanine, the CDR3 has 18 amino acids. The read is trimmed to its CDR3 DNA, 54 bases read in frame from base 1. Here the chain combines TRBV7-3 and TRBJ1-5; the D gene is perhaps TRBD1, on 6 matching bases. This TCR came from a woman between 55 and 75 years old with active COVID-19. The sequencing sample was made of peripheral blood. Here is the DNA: TGTGCCAGCAGCGCGACAGGTCCCGAGAGCTATAGCAATCAGCCCCAGCATTTT. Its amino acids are CASSATGPESYSNQPQHF.